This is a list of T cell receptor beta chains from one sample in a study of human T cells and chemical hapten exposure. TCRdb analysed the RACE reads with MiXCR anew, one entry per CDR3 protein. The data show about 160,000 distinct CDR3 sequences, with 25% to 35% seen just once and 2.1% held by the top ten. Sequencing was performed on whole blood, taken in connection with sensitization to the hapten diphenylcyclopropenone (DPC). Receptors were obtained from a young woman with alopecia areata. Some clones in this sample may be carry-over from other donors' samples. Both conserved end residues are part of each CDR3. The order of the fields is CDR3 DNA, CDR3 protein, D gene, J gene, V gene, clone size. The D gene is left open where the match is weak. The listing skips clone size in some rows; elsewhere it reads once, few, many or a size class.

cdr3_nt: TGCAGTGCCACCCTACTAGCGGGGGCACGGAATGAGCAGTTCTTC
cdr3_aa: CSATLLAGARNEQFF
d_call: TRBD2
j_call: TRBJ2-1
v_call: TRBV20-1
clone_size: -

cdr3_nt: TGCGCCAGCAGCCAAGACCGTTTCGCTAGCGGGAGTGGTATGGGGGAGCTGTTTTTT
cdr3_aa: CASSQDRFASGSGMGELFF
d_call: TRBD2
j_call: TRBJ2-2
v_call: TRBV4-1
clone_size: -

cdr3_nt: TGTGCCAGCAGCCCATCGACGAGCTCCTACAATGAGCAGTTCTTC
cdr3_aa: CASSPSTSSYNEQFF
d_call: -
j_call: TRBJ2-1
v_call: TRBV5-4
clone_size: many

cdr3_nt: TGTGCCAGCAGCTTAGCAACCGGGGGCCCGGGGGGTGAGCAGTTCTTC
cdr3_aa: CASSLATGGPGGEQFF
d_call: -
j_call: TRBJ2-1
v_call: TRBV7-6
clone_size: many

cdr3_nt: TGTGCCAGCAGCTTTCAGTATGAGCAGTTCTTC
cdr3_aa: CASSFQYEQFF
d_call: -
j_call: TRBJ2-1
v_call: TRBV7-8
clone_size: few

cdr3_nt: TGTGCCAGCAGCCAAGTTTCTGGACTAGCTTACAATGAGCAGTTCTTC
cdr3_aa: CASSQVSGLAYNEQFF
d_call: TRBD2
j_call: TRBJ2-1
v_call: TRBV3-1
clone_size: many

cdr3_nt: TGTGCCAGCAGTCCTAGGTTCGCGGTCACTGAAGCTTTCTTT
cdr3_aa: CASSPRFAVTEAFF
d_call: -
j_call: TRBJ1-1
v_call: TRBV7-2
clone_size: -

cdr3_nt: TGTGCCAGCAGCTTACAGAATCCGAGGACTGAAGCTTTCTTT
cdr3_aa: CASSLQNPRTEAFF
d_call: -
j_call: TRBJ1-1
v_call: TRBV7-9
clone_size: -

cdr3_nt: TGTGCCTGGAGTGGGGGGGGAGCCCAGCCCCAGCATTTT
cdr3_aa: CAWSGGGAQPQHF
d_call: -
j_call: TRBJ1-5
v_call: TRBV30
clone_size: -

cdr3_nt: TGCAGTGCTAATCGAAGGCAGATCCGCGGAAACACCATATATTTT
cdr3_aa: CSANRRQIRGNTIYF
d_call: -
j_call: TRBJ1-3
v_call: TRBV20-1
clone_size: -

cdr3_nt: TGTGCCAGCAGACCAGACGCAGCTAACTATGGCTACACCTTC
cdr3_aa: CASRPDAANYGYTF
d_call: -
j_call: TRBJ1-2
v_call: TRBV6-5
clone_size: -

cdr3_nt: TGTGCCAGCAGAAACCTAAGCGCCCGAAGCTCCTACAATGAGCAGTTCTTC
cdr3_aa: CASRNLSARSSYNEQFF
d_call: -
j_call: TRBJ2-1
v_call: TRBV7-2
clone_size: -

cdr3_nt: TGTGCCAGCAGCTTGCGTTCGTGGCGAGAGACCCAGTACTTC
cdr3_aa: CASSLRSWRETQYF
d_call: -
j_call: TRBJ2-5
v_call: TRBV11-2
clone_size: few

cdr3_nt: TGTGCCAGCAGCGTAGCGGATCGGGGCGGGAGATTCAATGAGCAGTTCTTC
cdr3_aa: CASSVADRGGRFNEQFF
d_call: TRBD2
j_call: TRBJ2-1
v_call: TRBV9
clone_size: few

cdr3_nt: TGCGCCAGCAGCCCCGGGGTCGGCAGGGTGACGTACGAGCAGTACTTC
cdr3_aa: CASSPGVGRVTYEQYF
d_call: -
j_call: TRBJ2-7
v_call: TRBV5-1
clone_size: -

cdr3_nt: TGTGCCAGCAGTTACCTTTGGCTAATGCAGTTCTTC
cdr3_aa: CASSYLWLMQFF
d_call: -
j_call: TRBJ2-1
v_call: TRBV6-2/TRBV6-3
clone_size: few

cdr3_nt: TGCAGCGTTGAAGATCCGGGCAGTGAAGCTTTCTTT
cdr3_aa: CSVEDPGSEAFF
d_call: -
j_call: TRBJ1-1
v_call: TRBV29-1
clone_size: -

cdr3_nt: TGTGCCACCGAGAAGTCTAGCGGCACAGATACGCAGTATTTT
cdr3_aa: CATEKSSGTDTQYF
d_call: -
j_call: TRBJ2-3
v_call: TRBV6-6
clone_size: -

cdr3_nt: TGTGCCAGCAGCTTAGCTACGGTTGAGCAGTTCTTC
cdr3_aa: CASSLATVEQFF
d_call: -
j_call: TRBJ2-1
v_call: TRBV7-2
clone_size: -

cdr3_nt: TGTGCCAGCACCTTGCGAGGGGTCGGGGCTGGAACTGAAGCTTTCTTT
cdr3_aa: CASTLRGVGAGTEAFF
d_call: -
j_call: TRBJ1-1
v_call: TRBV12-3/TRBV12-4
clone_size: -

cdr3_nt: TGTGCCAGCACCCGTGTGTCCTACGAGCAGTACTTC
cdr3_aa: CASTRVSYEQYF
d_call: -
j_call: TRBJ2-7
v_call: TRBV7-2
clone_size: -

cdr3_nt: TGTGCCAGCTCAGCGTCTTGGGGTAGTGGTCAGCCCCAGCATTTT
cdr3_aa: CASSASWGSGQPQHF
d_call: -
j_call: TRBJ1-5
v_call: TRBV18
clone_size: -

cdr3_nt: TGTGCTACGGGACAGGGTGTTGGCTACACCTTC
cdr3_aa: CATGQGVGYTF
d_call: TRBD1
j_call: TRBJ1-2
v_call: TRBV6-5
clone_size: -

cdr3_nt: TGTGCCAGTAGTTTCGACAGAAACACTGAAGCTTTCTTT
cdr3_aa: CASSFDRNTEAFF
d_call: -
j_call: TRBJ1-1
v_call: TRBV19
clone_size: -

cdr3_nt: TGCAGCGTTGAAAAAATGGCATCTGGCTACACCTTC
cdr3_aa: CSVEKMASGYTF
d_call: -
j_call: TRBJ1-2
v_call: TRBV29-1
clone_size: few

cdr3_nt: TGTGCCACCAGTGACTCCGGCCCGGGCGTTTTTTTT
cdr3_aa: CATSDSGPGVFF
d_call: -
j_call: TRBJ1-4
v_call: TRBV24-1
clone_size: -

cdr3_nt: TGCGCCAGCAGTTCCCACCTGGGCAAAAACATTCAGTACTTC
cdr3_aa: CASSSHLGKNIQYF
d_call: -
j_call: TRBJ2-4
v_call: TRBV5-1
clone_size: -

cdr3_nt: TGTGCCTGGAGCCCGGGACAGGCCCGAGATACGCAGTATTTT
cdr3_aa: CAWSPGQARDTQYF
d_call: TRBD1
j_call: TRBJ2-3
v_call: TRBV30
clone_size: -

cdr3_nt: TGCGCCAGCAGCCAAGAAGGGGCGGGAGCCGAAGAGCAGTACTTC
cdr3_aa: CASSQEGAGAEEQYF
d_call: TRBD2
j_call: TRBJ2-7
v_call: TRBV4-3
clone_size: few

cdr3_nt: TGTGCCAGCTCACCATGGGCAGGGGATTTCTATGGCTACACCTTC
cdr3_aa: CASSPWAGDFYGYTF
d_call: -
j_call: TRBJ1-2
v_call: TRBV18
clone_size: -

cdr3_nt: TGTGCCCGGGAGAGCGGGGCACAGACCCAGTACTTC
cdr3_aa: CARESGAQTQYF
d_call: TRBD2
j_call: TRBJ2-5
v_call: TRBV30
clone_size: few

cdr3_nt: TGTGCCTACAAACAGGGGGACGGGGAGCTGTTTTTT
cdr3_aa: CAYKQGDGELFF
d_call: TRBD1
j_call: TRBJ2-2
v_call: TRBV2
clone_size: -

cdr3_nt: TGTGCCAGCAGCCGGTCTAGACAGGGTCGCTCCTACGAGCAGTACTTC
cdr3_aa: CASSRSRQGRSYEQYF
d_call: -
j_call: TRBJ2-7
v_call: TRBV3-2
clone_size: -

cdr3_nt: TGTGCCAGTAGTACTAGCGAAGTGTACGAGCAGTACTTC
cdr3_aa: CASSTSEVYEQYF
d_call: -
j_call: TRBJ2-7
v_call: TRBV19
clone_size: -

cdr3_nt: TGTGCCAGCAGCAGCCAGAATGAATTCCAAGAGACCCAGTACTTC
cdr3_aa: CASSSQNEFQETQYF
d_call: -
j_call: TRBJ2-5
v_call: TRBV21-1
clone_size: few

cdr3_nt: TGTGCCAGCAGGCCGACAGGGGGCCAAGGAGATCAGCCCCAGCATTTT
cdr3_aa: CASRPTGGQGDQPQHF
d_call: TRBD1
j_call: TRBJ1-5
v_call: TRBV6-6
clone_size: -

cdr3_nt: TGCAGTGCTAGTATAACAGTTCAAGAGACCCAGTACTTC
cdr3_aa: CSASITVQETQYF
d_call: -
j_call: TRBJ2-5
v_call: TRBV20-1
clone_size: few

cdr3_nt: TGTGCCAGCAGCCAAGGACTAGCGTACACTAGCTCCTACAATGAGCAGTTCTTC
cdr3_aa: CASSQGLAYTSSYNEQFF
d_call: TRBD2
j_call: TRBJ2-1
v_call: TRBV14
clone_size: -

cdr3_nt: TGCGCCAGCAGCTTCTGGGGACCCCAAGAGACCCAGTACTTC
cdr3_aa: CASSFWGPQETQYF
d_call: -
j_call: TRBJ2-5
v_call: TRBV5-1
clone_size: -

cdr3_nt: TGTGCCAGCAGCTTAGGGGATTCGGGCTCCTACGAGCAGTACTTC
cdr3_aa: CASSLGDSGSYEQYF
d_call: -
j_call: TRBJ2-7
v_call: TRBV7-2
clone_size: many

cdr3_nt: TGTGCCAGCAGCGATAGCGGGAGAAGAGAGGAGACCCAGTACTTC
cdr3_aa: CASSDSGRREETQYF
d_call: TRBD2
j_call: TRBJ2-5
v_call: TRBV7-2
clone_size: few

cdr3_nt: TGTGCCAGCAGCTTAGTCAGGGGGGAAAAGGAAGCTTTCTTT
cdr3_aa: CASSLVRGEKEAFF
d_call: TRBD1
j_call: TRBJ1-1
v_call: TRBV7-9
clone_size: -

cdr3_nt: TGTGCCAGCAGCCCGATAGCGGGTAAAGATACGCAGTATTTT
cdr3_aa: CASSPIAGKDTQYF
d_call: TRBD2
j_call: TRBJ2-3
v_call: TRBV7-2
clone_size: -

cdr3_nt: TGTGCCAGCAGCTCCCTCGACCGGACTGAAGCTTTCTTT
cdr3_aa: CASSSLDRTEAFF
d_call: -
j_call: TRBJ1-1
v_call: TRBV7-2
clone_size: few

cdr3_nt: TGCGCCAGCAGCCAAGATGAGGGAGTTGTCACAGATACGCAGTATTTT
cdr3_aa: CASSQDEGVVTDTQYF
d_call: -
j_call: TRBJ2-3
v_call: TRBV4-3
clone_size: few

cdr3_nt: TGTGCCAGCAGCGCAACAGGGGGCGCGACAGATACGCAGTATTTT
cdr3_aa: CASSATGGATDTQYF
d_call: TRBD1
j_call: TRBJ2-3
v_call: TRBV7-7
clone_size: once

cdr3_nt: TGTGCCTGGGGCCGGGACACAACTCTTTCTAATGAAAAACTGTTTTTT
cdr3_aa: CAWGRDTTLSNEKLFF
d_call: -
j_call: TRBJ1-4
v_call: TRBV30
clone_size: -